The 6 T cell receptor beta chains listed next were all sequenced from one sample in a study of shared clonotypes between healthy human individuals. CD45RO-negative cells were positively selected for CCR7, leaving out terminally differentiated effector memory CD45RA+ cells. Measured with immunoSEQ multiplex PCR; TCRdb has only the in-frame clones, and not every one. The table shows around 600,000 clones, with 95% occurring only once. Sequencing input: naive CD8+ T cells sorted from blood. These receptors originate from a woman aged 25 to 39 in good health.

In this sample, this clone turned up a few times. The V and J genes are TRBV18 and TRBJ1-3, with 9 positions matching TRBD1. V was clipped by 3 bases and J by 8 bases; unmatched bases: 5. The CDR3 is made up of 14 amino acids. Germline CDR1 KGHSH, CDR2 LQKENI. The CDR3 region has the DNA TGTGCCAGCTCACCGTGGACAGGGGTGGACACCATATATTTT. Translating gives CASSPWTGVDTIYF.

This sequence joins TRBV14 and TRBJ2-7; 10 bases agree with TRBD2. V lost 6 bases to trimming and J lost 2 bases; unmatched junction nucleotides: 10. The CDR3 is made up of 16 amino acids. Germline V gene sequence: CDR1 SGHDN, CDR2 FVKESK. CDR3 residues: CASSPNIGLAAYEQYF. DNA of the CDR3: TGTGCCAGCAGTCCCAATATAGGACTAGCGGCCTACGAGCAGTACTTC.

The V gene is TRBV7-3, the J gene TRBJ2-7, with 11 positions matching TRBD2. V trimming: 1 base; J trimming: 5 bases; junction bases outside the gene matches: 4. The CDR3 length is 15 residues. Looked up from germline, CDR1 is SGHTA and CDR2 is FQGTGA. The CDR3 DNA follows: TGTGCCAGCAGCTTAATGACTAGCGGGAACCACGAGCAGTACTTC. Protein sequence: CASSLMTSGNHEQYF.

The chain is built from TRBV28 and TRBJ2-3; 10 bases are a match to TRBD1. The CDR3 sequence is 17 residues long. The V gene's germline CDR1 is MDHEN and CDR2 SYDVKM. Trimming at V came to 1 base and at J to 6 bases, leaving 10 bases not matched to a gene. The CDR3 DNA sequence: TGTGCCAGCAGTTTATTAGGAGGGACAGGGGTTTCGGATACGCAGTATTTT. Its translation: CASSLLGGTGVSDTQYF.

The chain links TRBV5-4 to TRBJ2-7; no reliable D call. V was pared by 1 base and J by 5 bases, with 7 bases between. Per germline, CDR1 SGHNT and CDR2 YYREEE (reference sequence). This CDR3 spans 12 amino acids. The CDR3 reads CASSLTGNEQYF. The CDR3 coding sequence is TGTGCCAGCAGCTTGACGGGTAACGAGCAGTACTTC.

The V call is TRBV7-9, the J call TRBJ1-1; D uncertain. Germline V gene lookup returns CDR1 SEHNR and CDR2 FQNEAQ (reference sequence). The CDR3 is made up of 14 amino acids. V lost 7 bases and J 0 bases, leaving 12 bases between the germline ends. The DNA of the CDR3 is TGTGCCAGCAACCCAACAACAATGAACACTGAAGCTTTCTTT. Its protein is CASNPTTMNTEAFF.